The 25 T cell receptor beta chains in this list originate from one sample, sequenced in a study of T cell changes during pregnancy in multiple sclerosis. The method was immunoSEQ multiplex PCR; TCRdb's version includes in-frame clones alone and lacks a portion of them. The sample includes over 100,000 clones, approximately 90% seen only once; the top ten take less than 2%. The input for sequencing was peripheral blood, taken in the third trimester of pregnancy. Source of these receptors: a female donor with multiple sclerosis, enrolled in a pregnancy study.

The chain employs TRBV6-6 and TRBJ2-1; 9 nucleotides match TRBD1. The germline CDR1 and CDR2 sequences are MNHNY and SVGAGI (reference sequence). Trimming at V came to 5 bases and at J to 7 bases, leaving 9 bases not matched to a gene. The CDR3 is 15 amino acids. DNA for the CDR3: TGTGCCAGCAGTAACCCACAGGGGGCGGGTAATGAGCAGTTCTTC. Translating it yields CASSNPQGAGNEQFF.

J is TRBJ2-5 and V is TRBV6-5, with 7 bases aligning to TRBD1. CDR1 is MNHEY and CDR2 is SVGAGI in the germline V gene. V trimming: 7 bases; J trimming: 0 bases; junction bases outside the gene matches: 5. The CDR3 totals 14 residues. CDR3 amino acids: CASTLTGNQETQYF. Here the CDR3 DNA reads TGTGCCAGCACCCTGACAGGGAACCAAGAGACCCAGTACTTC.

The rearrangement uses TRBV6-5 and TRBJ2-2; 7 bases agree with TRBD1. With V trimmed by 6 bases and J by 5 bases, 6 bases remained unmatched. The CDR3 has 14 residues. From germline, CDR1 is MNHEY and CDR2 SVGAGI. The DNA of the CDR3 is TGTGCCAGCAGGACAGGGCTGGGGACCGGGGAGCTGTTTTTT. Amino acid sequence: CASRTGLGTGELFF.

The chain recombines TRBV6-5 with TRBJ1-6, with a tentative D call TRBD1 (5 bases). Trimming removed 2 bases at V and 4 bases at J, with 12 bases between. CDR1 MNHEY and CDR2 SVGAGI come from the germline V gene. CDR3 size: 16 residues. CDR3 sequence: CASSYGGWGYNSPLHF. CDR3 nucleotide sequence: TGTGCCAGCAGTTACGGGGGGTGGGGGTATAATTCACCCCTCCACTTT.

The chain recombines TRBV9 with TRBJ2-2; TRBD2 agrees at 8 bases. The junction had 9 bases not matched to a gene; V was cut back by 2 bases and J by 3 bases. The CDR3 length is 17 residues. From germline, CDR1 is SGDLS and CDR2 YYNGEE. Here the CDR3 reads CASSVYQRGRDTGELFF. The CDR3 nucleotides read TGTGCCAGCAGCGTTTACCAGCGGGGGAGAGACACCGGGGAGCTGTTTTTT.

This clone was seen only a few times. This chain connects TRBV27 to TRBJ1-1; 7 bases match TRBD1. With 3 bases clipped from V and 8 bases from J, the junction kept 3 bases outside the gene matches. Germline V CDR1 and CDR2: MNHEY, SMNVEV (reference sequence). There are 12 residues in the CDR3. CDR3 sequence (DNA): TGTGCCAGCAGTTTCTTGACAGGGGAAGCTTTCTTT. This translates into CASSFLTGEAFF.

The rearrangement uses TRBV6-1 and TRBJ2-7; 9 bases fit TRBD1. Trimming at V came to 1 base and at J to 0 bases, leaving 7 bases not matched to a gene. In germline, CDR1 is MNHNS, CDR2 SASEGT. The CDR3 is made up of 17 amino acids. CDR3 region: CASSEEGQGPVSYEQYF. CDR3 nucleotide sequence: TGTGCCAGCAGTGAAGAGGGACAGGGTCCGGTCTCCTACGAGCAGTACTTC.

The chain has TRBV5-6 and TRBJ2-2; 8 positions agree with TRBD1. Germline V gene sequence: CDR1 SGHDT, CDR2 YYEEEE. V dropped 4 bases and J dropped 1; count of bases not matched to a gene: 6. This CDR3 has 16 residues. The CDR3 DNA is TGTGCCAGCAGCGAACGCAGGGGGCGGAACACCGGGGAGCTGTTTTTT. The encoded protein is CASSERRGRNTGELFF.

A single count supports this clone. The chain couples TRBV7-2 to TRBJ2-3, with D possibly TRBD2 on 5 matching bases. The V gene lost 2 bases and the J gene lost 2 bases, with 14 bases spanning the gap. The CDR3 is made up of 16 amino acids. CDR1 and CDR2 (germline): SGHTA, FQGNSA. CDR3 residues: CASSLRASHNTDTQYF. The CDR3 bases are TGTGCCAGCAGCTTACGGGCTAGCCATAACACAGATACGCAGTATTTT.

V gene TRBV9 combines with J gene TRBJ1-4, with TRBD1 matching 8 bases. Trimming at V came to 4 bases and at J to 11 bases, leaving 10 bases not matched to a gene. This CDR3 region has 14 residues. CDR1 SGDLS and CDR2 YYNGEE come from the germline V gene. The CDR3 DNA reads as TGTGCCAGCAGCCTCGGACAGGGAGGTCAGAAACTGTTTTTT. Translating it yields CASSLGQGGQKLFF.

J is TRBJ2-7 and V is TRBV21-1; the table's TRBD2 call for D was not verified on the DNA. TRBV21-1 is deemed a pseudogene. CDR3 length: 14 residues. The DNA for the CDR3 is TGTGCCAGCAGCTTTGCAGCGGGGGTGGACGAGCAGTACTTC. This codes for CASSFAAGVDEQYF.

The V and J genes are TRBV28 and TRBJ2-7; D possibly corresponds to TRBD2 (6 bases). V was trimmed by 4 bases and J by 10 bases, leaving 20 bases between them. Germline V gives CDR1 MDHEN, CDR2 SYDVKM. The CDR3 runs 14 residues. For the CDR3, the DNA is TGTGCCAGCAGTTCACTGGGACTTATTAAAACCCAGTACTTC. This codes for CASSSLGLIKTQYF.

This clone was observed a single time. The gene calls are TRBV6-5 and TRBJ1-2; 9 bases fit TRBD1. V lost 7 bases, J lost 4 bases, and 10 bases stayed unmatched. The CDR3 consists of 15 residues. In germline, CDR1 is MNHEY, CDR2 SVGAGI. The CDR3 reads CASTITGGEGYGYTF. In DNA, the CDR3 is TGTGCCAGCACCATAACAGGGGGCGAGGGCTATGGCTACACCTTC.

The DNA for the CDR3 is TGTGCCAGCAGCGTAGTAGGAACTGGACAGGGCGGGAATGAGCAGTTCTTC. Protein sequence: CASSVVGTGQGGNEQFF. The chain uses TRBV9 and TRBJ2-1; 8 bases match TRBD1. CDR3 length: 17 amino acids. V lost 0 bases and J lost 7; bases outside the gene matches: 12. From germline, CDR1 is SGDLS and CDR2 YYNGEE.

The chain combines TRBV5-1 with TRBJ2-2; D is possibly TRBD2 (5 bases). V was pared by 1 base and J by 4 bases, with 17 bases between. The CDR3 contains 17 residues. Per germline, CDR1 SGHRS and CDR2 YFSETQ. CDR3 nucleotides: TGCGCCAGCAGCTTGTTGCAGAGGGCCACCGGCACCGGGGAGCTGTTTTTT. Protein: CASSLLQRATGTGELFF. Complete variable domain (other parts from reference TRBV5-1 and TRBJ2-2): KAGVTQTPRYLIKTRGQQVTLSCSPISGHRSVSWYQQTPGQGLQFLFEYFSETQRNKGNFPGRFSGRQFSNSRSEMNVSTLELGDSALYLCASSLLQRATGTGELFFGEGSRLTVL.

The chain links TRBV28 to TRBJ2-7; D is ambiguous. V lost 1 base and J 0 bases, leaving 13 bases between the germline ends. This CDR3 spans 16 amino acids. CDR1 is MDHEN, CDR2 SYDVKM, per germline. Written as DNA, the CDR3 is TGTGCCAGCAGTTTATCATCAGGTCTTTACTCCTACGAGCAGTACTTC. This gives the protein CASSLSSGLYSYEQYF.

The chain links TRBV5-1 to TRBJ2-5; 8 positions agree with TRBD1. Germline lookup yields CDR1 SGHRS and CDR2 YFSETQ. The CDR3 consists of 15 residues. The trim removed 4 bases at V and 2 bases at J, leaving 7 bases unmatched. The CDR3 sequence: CASSPRQGWQETQYF. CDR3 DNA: TGCGCCAGCAGCCCGAGACAGGGGTGGCAAGAGACCCAGTACTTC. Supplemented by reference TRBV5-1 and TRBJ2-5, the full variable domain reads KAGVTQTPRYLIKTRGQQVTLSCSPISGHRSVSWYQQTPGQGLQFLFEYFSETQRNKGNFPGRFSGRQFSNSRSEMNVSTLELGDSALYLCASSPRQGWQETQYFGPGTRLLVL.

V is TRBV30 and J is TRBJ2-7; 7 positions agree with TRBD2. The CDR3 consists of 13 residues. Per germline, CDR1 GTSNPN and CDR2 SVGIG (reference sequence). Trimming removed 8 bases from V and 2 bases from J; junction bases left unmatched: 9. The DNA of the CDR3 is TGTGCCGGAGCGGGACCATCCCCCTACGAGCAGTACTTC. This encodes CAGAGPSPYEQYF.

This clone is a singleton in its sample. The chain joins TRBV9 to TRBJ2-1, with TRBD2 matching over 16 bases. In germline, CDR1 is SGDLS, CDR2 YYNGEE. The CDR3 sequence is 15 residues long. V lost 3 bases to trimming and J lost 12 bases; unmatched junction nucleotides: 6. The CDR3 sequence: CASSGGLAGGPRQFF. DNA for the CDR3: TGTGCCAGCAGCGGGGGACTAGCGGGGGGGCCTCGGCAGTTCTTC.

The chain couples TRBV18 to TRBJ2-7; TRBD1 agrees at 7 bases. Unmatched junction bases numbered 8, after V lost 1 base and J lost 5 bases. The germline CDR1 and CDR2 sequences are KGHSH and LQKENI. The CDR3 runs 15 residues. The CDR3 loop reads CASSPQASQGDEQYF. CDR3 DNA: TGTGCCAGCTCACCACAGGCTAGCCAGGGGGACGAGCAGTACTTC. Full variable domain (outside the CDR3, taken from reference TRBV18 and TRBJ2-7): NAGVMQNPRHLVRRRGQEARLRCSPMKGHSHVYWYRQLPEEGLKFMVYLQKENIIDESGMPKERFSAEFPKEGPSILRIQQVVRGDSAAYFCASSPQASQGDEQYFGPGTRLTVT.

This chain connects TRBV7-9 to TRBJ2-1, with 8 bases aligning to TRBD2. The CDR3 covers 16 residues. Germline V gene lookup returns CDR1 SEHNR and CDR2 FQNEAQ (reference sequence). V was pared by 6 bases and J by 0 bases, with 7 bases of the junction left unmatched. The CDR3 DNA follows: TGTGCCAGCAGTCCTAAGCGGGGGAGCTCCTACAATGAGCAGTTCTTC. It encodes CASSPKRGSSYNEQFF.

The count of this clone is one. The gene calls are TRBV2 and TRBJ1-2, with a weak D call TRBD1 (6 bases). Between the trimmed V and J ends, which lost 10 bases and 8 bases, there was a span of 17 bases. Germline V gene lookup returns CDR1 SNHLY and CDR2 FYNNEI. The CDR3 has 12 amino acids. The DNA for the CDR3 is TGTGCCACCCAAGGAGGGGGAGGGGGCTACACCTTC. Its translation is CATQGGGGGYTF.

The CDR3 nucleotides are TGTGCCAGCAGTGACGGTCTAGCGGGGGAGCAGTTCTTC. It specifies CASSDGLAGEQFF. V and J are TRBV6-4 and TRBJ2-1; 9 bases align to TRBD2. Unmatched junction bases numbered 3, after V lost 2 bases and J lost 10 bases. Germline-derived CDR1 and CDR2 are MRHNA and SNTAGT. The CDR3 consists of 13 residues.

DNA of the CDR3: TGTGCCAGTAGTAACCCAGGGGATGGCTACACCTTC. Its protein product is CASSNPGDGYTF. The chain combines TRBV19 with TRBJ1-2; D perhaps matches TRBD1 (6 bases). Germline CDR1 and CDR2: LNHDA and SQIVND (reference sequence). CDR3 size: 12 residues. Trimming took off 4 bases at V and 6 bases at J, with 9 bases between the two ends.

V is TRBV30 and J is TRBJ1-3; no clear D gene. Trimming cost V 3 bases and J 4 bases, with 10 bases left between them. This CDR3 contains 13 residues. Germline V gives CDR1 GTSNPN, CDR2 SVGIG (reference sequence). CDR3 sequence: CAWRQPAGNTIYF. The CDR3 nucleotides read TGTGCCTGGAGACAGCCTGCGGGAAACACCATATATTTT.